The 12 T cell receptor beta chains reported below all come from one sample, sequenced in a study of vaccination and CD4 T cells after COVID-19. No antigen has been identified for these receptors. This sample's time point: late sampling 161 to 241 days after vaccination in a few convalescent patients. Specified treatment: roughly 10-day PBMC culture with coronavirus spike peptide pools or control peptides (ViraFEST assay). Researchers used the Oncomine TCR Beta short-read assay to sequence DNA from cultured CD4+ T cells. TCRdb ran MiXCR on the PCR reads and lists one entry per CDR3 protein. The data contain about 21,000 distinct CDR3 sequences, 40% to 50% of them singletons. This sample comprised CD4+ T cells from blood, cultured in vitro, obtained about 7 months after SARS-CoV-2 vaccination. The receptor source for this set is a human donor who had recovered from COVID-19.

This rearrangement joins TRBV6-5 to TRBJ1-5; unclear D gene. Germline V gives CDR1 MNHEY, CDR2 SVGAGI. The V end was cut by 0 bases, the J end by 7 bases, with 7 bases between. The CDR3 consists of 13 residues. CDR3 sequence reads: CASSYSPWQPQHF. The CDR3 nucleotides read TGTGCCAGCAGTTACTCGCCCTGGCAGCCCCAGCATTTT.

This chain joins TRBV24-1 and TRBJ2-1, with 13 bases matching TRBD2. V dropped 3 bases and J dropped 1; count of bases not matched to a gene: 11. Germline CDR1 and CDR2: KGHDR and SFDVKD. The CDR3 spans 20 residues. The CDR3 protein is CATSDTPGLAGEGSYNEQFF. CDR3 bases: TGTGCCACCAGTGATACACCAGGACTAGCGGGAGAGGGGTCCTACAATGAGCAGTTCTTC.

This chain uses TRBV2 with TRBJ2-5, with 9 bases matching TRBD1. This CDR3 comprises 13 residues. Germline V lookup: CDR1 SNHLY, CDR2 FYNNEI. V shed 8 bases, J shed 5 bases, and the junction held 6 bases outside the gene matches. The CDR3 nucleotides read TGTGCCAGCGTGCGGGACAGGGCTGAGACCCAGTACTTC. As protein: CASVRDRAETQYF.

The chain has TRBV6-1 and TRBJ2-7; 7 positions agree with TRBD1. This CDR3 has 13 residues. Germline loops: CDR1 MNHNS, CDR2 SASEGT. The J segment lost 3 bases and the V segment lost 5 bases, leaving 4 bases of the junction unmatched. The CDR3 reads CASSRDSRYEQYF. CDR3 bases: TGTGCCAGCAGTCGGGACAGTCGCTACGAGCAGTACTTC.

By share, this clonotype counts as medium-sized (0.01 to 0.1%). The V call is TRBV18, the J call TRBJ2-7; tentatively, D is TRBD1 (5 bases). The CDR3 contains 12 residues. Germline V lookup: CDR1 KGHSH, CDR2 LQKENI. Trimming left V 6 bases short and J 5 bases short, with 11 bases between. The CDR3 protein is CASSPGRDEQYF. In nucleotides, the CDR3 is TGTGCCAGCTCCCCGGGCAGGGACGAGCAGTACTTC.

CDR3 in DNA: TGCGCCAGCAGCTCCACAGGGCCCCGAAGGCTTTACGAGCAGTACTTC. It is translated as CASSSTGPRRLYEQYF. The genes are TRBV5-1 and TRBJ2-7, with a possible D match to TRBD1 (6 bases). Germline V CDR1 and CDR2: SGHRS, YFSETQ. Trimming cost V 3 bases and J 4 bases, with 20 bases left between them. The CDR3 consists of 16 residues.

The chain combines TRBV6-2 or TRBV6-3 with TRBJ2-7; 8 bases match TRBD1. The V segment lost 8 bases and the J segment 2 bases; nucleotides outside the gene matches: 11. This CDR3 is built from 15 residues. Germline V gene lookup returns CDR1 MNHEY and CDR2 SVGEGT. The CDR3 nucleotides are TGTGCCAGCCAACCACCGGGACAGGAGACCTACGAGCAGTACTTC. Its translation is CASQPPGQETYEQYF.

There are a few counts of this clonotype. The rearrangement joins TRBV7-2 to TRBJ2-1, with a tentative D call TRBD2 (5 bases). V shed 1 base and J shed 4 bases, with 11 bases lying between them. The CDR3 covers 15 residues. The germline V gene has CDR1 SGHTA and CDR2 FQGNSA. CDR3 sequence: CASSLGAAEYNEQFF. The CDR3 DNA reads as TGTGCCAGCAGCTTAGGGGCAGCGGAGTACAATGAGCAGTTCTTC.

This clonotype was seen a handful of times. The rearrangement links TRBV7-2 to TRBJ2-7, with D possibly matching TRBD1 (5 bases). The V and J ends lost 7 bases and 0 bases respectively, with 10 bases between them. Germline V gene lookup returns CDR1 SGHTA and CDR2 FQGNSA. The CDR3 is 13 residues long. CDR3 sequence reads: CASKQANSYEQYF. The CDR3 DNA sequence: TGTGCCAGCAAACAGGCAAACTCCTACGAGCAGTACTTC.

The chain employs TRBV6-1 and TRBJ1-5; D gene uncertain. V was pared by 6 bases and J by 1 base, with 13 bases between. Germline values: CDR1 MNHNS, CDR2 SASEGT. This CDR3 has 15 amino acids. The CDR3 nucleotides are TGTGCCAGCAGCCTCAGCAGTGGGAGCAATCAGCCCCAGCATTTT. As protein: CASSLSSGSNQPQHF.

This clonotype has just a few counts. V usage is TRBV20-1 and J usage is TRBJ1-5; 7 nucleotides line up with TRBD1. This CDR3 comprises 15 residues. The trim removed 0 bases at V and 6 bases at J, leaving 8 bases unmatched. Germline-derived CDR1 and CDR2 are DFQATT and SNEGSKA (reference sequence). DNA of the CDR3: TGCAGTGCTAGAGACCCACAGGGGTTTGGTCAGCCCCAGCATTTT. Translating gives CSARDPQGFGQPQHF.

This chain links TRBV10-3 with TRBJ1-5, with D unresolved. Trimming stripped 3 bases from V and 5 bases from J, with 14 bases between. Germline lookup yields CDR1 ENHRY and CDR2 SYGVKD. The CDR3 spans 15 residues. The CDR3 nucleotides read TGTGCCATCAGTGACCCCGGGAGGGATTATCAGCCCCAGCATTTT. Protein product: CAISDPGRDYQPQHF.